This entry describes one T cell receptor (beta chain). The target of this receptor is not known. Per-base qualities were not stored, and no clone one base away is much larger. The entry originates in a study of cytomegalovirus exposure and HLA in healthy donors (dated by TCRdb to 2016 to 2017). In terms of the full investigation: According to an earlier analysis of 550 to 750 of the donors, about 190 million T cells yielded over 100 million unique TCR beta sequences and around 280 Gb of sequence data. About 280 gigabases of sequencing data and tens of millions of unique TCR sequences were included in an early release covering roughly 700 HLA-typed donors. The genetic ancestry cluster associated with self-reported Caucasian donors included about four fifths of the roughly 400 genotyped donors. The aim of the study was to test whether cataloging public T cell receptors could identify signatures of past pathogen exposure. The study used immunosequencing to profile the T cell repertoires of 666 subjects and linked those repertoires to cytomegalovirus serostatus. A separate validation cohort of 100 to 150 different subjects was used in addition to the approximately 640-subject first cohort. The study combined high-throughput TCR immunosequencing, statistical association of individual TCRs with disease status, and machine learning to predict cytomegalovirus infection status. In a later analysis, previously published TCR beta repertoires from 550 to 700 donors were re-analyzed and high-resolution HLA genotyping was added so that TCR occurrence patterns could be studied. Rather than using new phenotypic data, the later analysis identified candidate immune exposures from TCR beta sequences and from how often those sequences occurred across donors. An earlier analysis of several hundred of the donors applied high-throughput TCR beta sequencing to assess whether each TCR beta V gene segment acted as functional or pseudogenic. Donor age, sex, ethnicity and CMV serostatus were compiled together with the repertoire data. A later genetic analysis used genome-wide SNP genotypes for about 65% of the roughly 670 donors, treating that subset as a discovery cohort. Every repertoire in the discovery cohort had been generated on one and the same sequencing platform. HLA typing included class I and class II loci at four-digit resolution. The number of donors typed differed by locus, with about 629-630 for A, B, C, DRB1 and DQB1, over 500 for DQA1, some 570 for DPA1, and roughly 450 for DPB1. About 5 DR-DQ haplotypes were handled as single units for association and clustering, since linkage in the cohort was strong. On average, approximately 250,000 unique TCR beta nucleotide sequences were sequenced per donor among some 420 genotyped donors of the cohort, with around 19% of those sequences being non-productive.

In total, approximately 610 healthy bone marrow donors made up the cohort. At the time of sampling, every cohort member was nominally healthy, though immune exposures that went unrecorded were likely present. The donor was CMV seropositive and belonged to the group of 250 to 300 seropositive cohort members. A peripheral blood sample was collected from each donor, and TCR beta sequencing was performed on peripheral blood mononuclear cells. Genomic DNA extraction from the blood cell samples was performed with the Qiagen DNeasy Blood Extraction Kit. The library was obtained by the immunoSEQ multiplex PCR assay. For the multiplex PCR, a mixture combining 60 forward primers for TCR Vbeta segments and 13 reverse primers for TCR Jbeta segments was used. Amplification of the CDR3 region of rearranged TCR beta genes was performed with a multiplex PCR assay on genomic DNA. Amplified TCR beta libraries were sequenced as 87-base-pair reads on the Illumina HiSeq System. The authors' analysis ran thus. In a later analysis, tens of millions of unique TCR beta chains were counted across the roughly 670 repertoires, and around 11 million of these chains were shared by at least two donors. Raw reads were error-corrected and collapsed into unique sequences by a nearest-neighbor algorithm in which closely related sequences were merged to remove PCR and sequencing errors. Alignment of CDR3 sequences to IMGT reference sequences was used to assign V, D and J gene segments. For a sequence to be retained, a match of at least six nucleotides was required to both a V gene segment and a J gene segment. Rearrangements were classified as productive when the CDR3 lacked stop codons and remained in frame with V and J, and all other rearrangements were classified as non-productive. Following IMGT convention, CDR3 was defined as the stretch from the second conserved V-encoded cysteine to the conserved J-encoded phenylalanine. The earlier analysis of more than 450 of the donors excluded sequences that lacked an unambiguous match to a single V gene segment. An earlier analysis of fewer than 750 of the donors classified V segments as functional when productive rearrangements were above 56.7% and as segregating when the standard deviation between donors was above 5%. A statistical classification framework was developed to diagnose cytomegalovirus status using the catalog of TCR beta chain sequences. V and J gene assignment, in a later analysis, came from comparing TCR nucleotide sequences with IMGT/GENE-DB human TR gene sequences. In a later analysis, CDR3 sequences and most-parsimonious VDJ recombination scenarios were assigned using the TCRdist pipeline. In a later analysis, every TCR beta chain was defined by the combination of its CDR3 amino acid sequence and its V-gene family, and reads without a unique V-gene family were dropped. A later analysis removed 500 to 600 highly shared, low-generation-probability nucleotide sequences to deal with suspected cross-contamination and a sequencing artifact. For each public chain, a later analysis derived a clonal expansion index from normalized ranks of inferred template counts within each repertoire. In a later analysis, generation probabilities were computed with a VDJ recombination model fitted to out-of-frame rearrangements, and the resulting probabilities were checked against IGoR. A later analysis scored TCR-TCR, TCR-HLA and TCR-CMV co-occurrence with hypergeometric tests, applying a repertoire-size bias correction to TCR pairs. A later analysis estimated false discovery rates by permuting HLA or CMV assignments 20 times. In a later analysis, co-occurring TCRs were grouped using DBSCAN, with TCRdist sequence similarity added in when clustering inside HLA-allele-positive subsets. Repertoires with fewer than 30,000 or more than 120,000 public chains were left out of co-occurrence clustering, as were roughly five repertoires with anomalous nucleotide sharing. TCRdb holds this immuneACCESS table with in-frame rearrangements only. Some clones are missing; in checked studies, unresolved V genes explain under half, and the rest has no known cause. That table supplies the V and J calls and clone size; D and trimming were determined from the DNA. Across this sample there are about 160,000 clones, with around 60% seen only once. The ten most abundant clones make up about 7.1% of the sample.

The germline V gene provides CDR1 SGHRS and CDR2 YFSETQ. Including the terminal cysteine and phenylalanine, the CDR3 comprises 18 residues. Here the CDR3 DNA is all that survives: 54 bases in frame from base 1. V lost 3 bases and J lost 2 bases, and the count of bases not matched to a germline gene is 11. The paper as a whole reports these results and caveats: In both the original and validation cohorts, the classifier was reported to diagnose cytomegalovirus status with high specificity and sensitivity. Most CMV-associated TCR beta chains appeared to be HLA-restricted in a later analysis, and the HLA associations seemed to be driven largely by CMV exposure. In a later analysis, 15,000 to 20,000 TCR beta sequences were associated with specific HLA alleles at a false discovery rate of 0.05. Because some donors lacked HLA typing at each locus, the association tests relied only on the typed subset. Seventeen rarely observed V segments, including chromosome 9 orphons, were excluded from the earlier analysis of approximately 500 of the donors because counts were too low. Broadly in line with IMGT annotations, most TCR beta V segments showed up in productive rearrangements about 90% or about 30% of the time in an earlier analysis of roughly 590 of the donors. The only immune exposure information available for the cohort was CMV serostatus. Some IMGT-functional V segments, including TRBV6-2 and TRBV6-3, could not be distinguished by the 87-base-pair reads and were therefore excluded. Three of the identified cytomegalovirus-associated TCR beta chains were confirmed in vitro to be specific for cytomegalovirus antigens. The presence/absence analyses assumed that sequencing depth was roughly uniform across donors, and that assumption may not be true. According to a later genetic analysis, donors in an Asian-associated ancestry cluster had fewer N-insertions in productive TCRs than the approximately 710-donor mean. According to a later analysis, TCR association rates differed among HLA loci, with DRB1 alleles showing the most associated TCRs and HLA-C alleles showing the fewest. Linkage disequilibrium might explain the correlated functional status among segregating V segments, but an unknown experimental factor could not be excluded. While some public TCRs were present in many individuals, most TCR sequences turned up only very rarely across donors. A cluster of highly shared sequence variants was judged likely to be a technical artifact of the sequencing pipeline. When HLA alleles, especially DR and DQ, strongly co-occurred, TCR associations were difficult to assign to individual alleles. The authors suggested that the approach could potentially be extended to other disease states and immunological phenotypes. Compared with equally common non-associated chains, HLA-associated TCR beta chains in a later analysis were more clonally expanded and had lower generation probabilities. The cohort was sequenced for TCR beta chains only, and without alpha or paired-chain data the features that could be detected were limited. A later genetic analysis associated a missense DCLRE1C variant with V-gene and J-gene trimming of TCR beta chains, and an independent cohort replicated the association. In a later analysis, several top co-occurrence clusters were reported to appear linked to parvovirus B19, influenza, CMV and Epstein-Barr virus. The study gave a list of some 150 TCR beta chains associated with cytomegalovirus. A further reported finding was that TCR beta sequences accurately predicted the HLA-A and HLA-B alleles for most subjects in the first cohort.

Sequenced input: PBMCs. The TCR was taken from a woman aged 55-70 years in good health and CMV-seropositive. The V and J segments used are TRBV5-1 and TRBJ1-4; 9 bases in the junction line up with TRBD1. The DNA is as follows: TGCGCCAGCAGCTCCGCCCCGGGGACAGGGCTCACTAATGAAAAACTGTTTTTT. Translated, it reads CASSSAPGTGLTNEKLFF. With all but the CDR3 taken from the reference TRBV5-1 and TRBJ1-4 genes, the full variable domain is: KAGVTQTPRYLIKTRGQQVTLSCSPISGHRSVSWYQQTPGQGLQFLFEYFSETQRNKGNFPGRFSGRQFSNSRSEMNVSTLELGDSALYLCASSSAPGTGLTNEKLFFGSGTQLSVL.